This T cell receptor beta chain was sequenced during a study of blood T cell repertoires in COVID-19. Using immunoSEQ multiplex PCR, the repertoire was profiled, and TCRdb retains in-frame clones only, with some absent. The data contain 45,000 to 55,000 clones, around four fifths of them seen just once; the ten biggest clones take up roughly 5.7%. The CDR3 spans 16 residues. V lost 5 bases and J lost 2; bases outside the gene matches: 9. Germline V gene lookup returns CDR1 SGHTA and CDR2 FQGNSA. This clone occurred once. The sample consisted of peripheral blood. J is TRBJ2-3 and V is TRBV7-2; 8 positions match TRBD2. The sequence derives from a human donor in a cohort sampled during active COVID-19. The CDR3 DNA reads TGTGCCAGCAGCCCACAAGGGCGGGGGGCCACAGATACGCAGTATTTT. This gives the protein CASSPQGRGATDTQYF.